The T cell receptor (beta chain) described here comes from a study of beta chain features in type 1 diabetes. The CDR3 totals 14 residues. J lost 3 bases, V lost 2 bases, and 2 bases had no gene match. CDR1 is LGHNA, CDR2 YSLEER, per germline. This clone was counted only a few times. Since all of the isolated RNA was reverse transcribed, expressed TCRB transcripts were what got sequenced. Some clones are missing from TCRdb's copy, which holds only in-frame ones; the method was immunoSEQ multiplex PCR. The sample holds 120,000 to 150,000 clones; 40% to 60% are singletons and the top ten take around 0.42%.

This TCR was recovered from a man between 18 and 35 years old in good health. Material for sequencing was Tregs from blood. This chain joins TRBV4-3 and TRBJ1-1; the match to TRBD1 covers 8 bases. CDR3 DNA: TGCGCCAGCAGCCAAACGACAGGGGACACTGAAGCTTTCTTT. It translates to CASSQTTGDTEAFF.